This T cell receptor (beta chain) was sequenced in a study of blood T cell repertoires in COVID-19. Whole-study context: Samples taken during acute and convalescent COVID-19 were collected in the United States, Italy and Spain. PBMCs, B-cell-depleted T cells, or T cells provided the cDNA or gDNA that made up the material.

V was shortened by 0 bases and J by 0 bases, with 12 bases between the two germline ends. There are 16 residues in the CDR3. Germline lookup yields CDR1 LNHDA and CDR2 SQIVND (reference sequence). In the original analysis: Using reference gene primer amplification, nucleated cell counts were estimated. Profiling relied on immunoSEQ multiplex PCR, and the TCRdb table lists in-frame clones only, not all of them. V, J and clone size derive from that table, while D and trimming were established from the DNA sequence. In the table there are some 350,000 clones, more than 75% of which are singletons. The sample was PBMCs or T cells enriched from blood (not recorded which). This sequence joins TRBV19 and TRBJ2-7; no definite D call. This clonotype was sampled from a woman aged 25 to 45 who had recovered from COVID-19. CDR3 nucleotides: TGTGCCAGTAGTATAGATCTGTCCGTGAGCTCCTACGAGCAGTACTTC. This sequence encodes CASSIDLSVSSYEQYF. Variable domain in full (rest from reference TRBV19 and TRBJ2-7): DGGITQSPKYLFRKEGQNVTLSCEQNLNHDAMYWYRQDPGQGLRLIYYSQIVNDFQKGDIAEGYSVSREKKESFPLTVTSAQKNPTAFYLCASSIDLSVSSYEQYFGPGTRLTVT.